This TCR beta chain was captured in a study of graft-versus-host responses after intestinal transplantation. Study overall: Recipients got multivisceral, liver-intestinal, or isolated intestinal transplants. Findings of the study overall: GvH clones detected in recipient marrow included some appearing first in ileum or blood.

Germline V CDR1 and CDR2: MGHDK, SYGVNS. The CDR3 has 18 residues. V dropped 1 base and J dropped 4; count of bases not matched to a gene: 13. The assay was immunoSEQ multiplex PCR, and TCRdb's table has in-frame clones only and misses some. This sample has over 100,000 clones, with approximately 92% found just once. A word on this clone: Antigen specificity is unknown.

Sequencing used unstimulated CD4+ T cells sorted from spleen or lymph node cells, obtained before transplant. The receptor was derived from a human donor who was the organ donor for an intestinal transplant. This chain joins TRBV25-1 and TRBJ2-7; 10 bases fit TRBD2. In DNA, the CDR3 is TGTGCCAGCAGTGAATCCCCCAGCGGGAGGGCCCAAATGTACGAGCAGTACTTC. Translating gives CASSESPSGRAQMYEQYF.